This T cell receptor beta chain was identified in a study of healthy donors' naive CD4 and CD8 T cells. Study information: A new alpha primer set targeted every functional IMGT alpha variant.

A linear amplification protocol produced the TCR libraries from about 510 ng of total RNA. TCRdb processed the reads anew with MiXCR; each CDR3 protein has one entry. This sample has 200,000 or so distinct CDR3 sequences, with under 85% found just once. Regarding the study as a whole: Naive CD4+ and CD8+ cells reportedly differed in usage of most V and J genes. CDR3 charge plus V and J genes appeared to account for about an eighth of CD4/CD8 variance.

Trimming removed 6 bases at V and 2 bases at J, with 8 bases between. Germline assignment: CDR1 SQVTM and CDR2 ANQGSEA. CDR3 length: 11 residues. This clonotype was detected only a few times. Its antigen is unidentified. The source is a pool of human donors in good health; the sample pools cells from several healthy donors. The V call is TRBV29-1, the J call TRBJ2-7; no firm D call. The specimen was naive CD4+ and CD8+ T cells sorted from blood, pooled from several donors. CDR3 region: CSVSSTYEQYF. CDR3 bases: TGCAGCGTCTCTTCTACCTACGAGCAGTACTTC.